These 28 T cell receptor beta chains were sequenced from one sample in a study of blood T cells in healthy people across ages. Using a J-beta primer mix together with a sample-barcoded 5' primer, a second PCR was run for roughly 7 to 11 cycles. TCRdb fed the 5' RACE reads into MiXCR, producing one record per CDR3 protein. Of 950,000 to 1,200,000 distinct CDR3 sequences in the sample, approximately 38% are singletons; the top ten hold around 12%. The material sequenced was blood. The receptors were sampled from a man in his late teens or twenties in good health.

The rearrangement joins TRBV5-1 to TRBJ1-1; D ambiguous. Germline assignment: CDR1 SGHRS and CDR2 YFSETQ. The length of the CDR3 is 15 residues. Trimming took off 4 bases at V and 4 bases at J, with 17 bases between the two ends. The CDR3 DNA follows: TGCGCCAGCAGCGCAATCGGACGAGGGAGCACTGAAGCTTTCTTT. It encodes CASSAIGRGSTEAFF.

The genes are TRBV6-4 and TRBJ2-3; 8 bases agree with TRBD1. Germline assignment: CDR1 MRHNA and CDR2 SNTAGT. Trimming cost V 0 bases and J 4 bases; bases outside gene matches: 0. The CDR3 spans 14 residues. For the CDR3, the DNA is TGTGCCAGCAGTGACTCACAGGGGGCAGATACGCAGTATTTT. It yields the protein CASSDSQGADTQYF.

The rearrangement uses TRBV11-2 and TRBJ1-2; no definite D call. The ends were cut back, 0 bases at V and 11 bases at J, with 7 bases in the middle. Looked up from germline, CDR1 is SGHAT and CDR2 is FQNNGV. The CDR3 spans 11 residues. The CDR3 spells CASSLDRAYTF. Written as DNA, the CDR3 is TGTGCCAGCAGCTTAGATCGGGCATACACCTTC.

The chain uses TRBV7-2 and TRBJ2-5; tentatively, D is TRBD1 (5 bases). CDR3 size: 15 residues. V was clipped by 3 bases and J by 4 bases, with 15 bases between them. Germline CDR1 reads SGHTA; CDR2 reads FQGNSA. The CDR3 coding sequence is TGTGCCAGCAGCTTTGTAAGGGGCGGTCGAGAGACCCAGTACTTC. Translation gives CASSFVRGGRETQYF. Supplemented by reference TRBV7-2 and TRBJ2-5, the full variable domain reads GAGVSQSPSNKVTEKGKDVELRCDPISGHTALYWYRQSLGQGLEFLIYFQGNSAPDKSGLPSDRFSAERTGGSVSTLTIQRTQQEDSAVYLCASSFVRGGRETQYFGPGTRLLVL.

The V and J genes are TRBV7-2 and TRBJ2-1; D gene unclear. CDR3 length equals 14 residues. The V end lost 6 bases, the J end lost 0 bases, and 9 bases lay between the germline ends. Looked up from germline, CDR1 is SGHTA and CDR2 is FQGNSA. CDR3 loop: CASSLLSSYNEQFF. CDR3 nucleotides: TGTGCCAGCAGTCTACTGAGCTCCTACAATGAGCAGTTCTTC.

The CDR3 loop is CASSLVPGMGNQPQHF. CDR3 in DNA: TGTGCCAGCAGCTTAGTACCGGGCATGGGCAATCAGCCCCAGCATTTT. J is TRBJ1-5 and V is TRBV7-2; D is uncertain. This CDR3 has 16 amino acids. Germline CDR1 is SGHTA and CDR2 is FQGNSA. The germline V and J ends were trimmed by 1 base and 2 bases, with 12 bases remaining between them.

The table lists this clonotype with a few counts. The rearrangement uses TRBV24-1 and TRBJ1-2; no clear D gene. The CDR3 length is 13 residues. Per germline, CDR1 KGHDR and CDR2 SFDVKD. V lost 2 bases, J lost 0 bases, and 3 bases lay in between. This CDR3 is CATSDWANYGYTF. The CDR3 DNA follows: TGTGCCACCAGTGATTGGGCTAACTATGGCTACACCTTC.

This rearrangement joins TRBV5-1 to TRBJ2-4; 11 positions agree with TRBD2. Germline V gene lookup returns CDR1 SGHRS and CDR2 YFSETQ. The V gene end was trimmed by 6 bases and the J gene end by 13 bases; junction bases not matched to a gene: 12. The CDR3 runs 14 residues. The CDR3 loop is CASTSGGLDNEQYF. As DNA, the CDR3 is TGCGCCAGCACTAGCGGGGGGTTGGACAATGAGCAGTACTTC.

Written as DNA, the CDR3 is TGTGCCAGCAGTTACTCGATTTCCCGGGTGCGGAATCAGCCCCAGCATTTT. It specifies CASSYSISRVRNQPQHF. V gene TRBV6-2 or TRBV6-3 combines with J gene TRBJ1-5; no reliable D call. Germline V gives CDR1 MNHEY, CDR2 SVGEGT. This CDR3 spans 17 amino acids. V dropped 0 bases and J dropped 4 bases, with 16 bases sitting between them.

The chain uses TRBV10-3 and TRBJ2-7, with D perhaps TRBD1 (5 bases). The length of the CDR3 is 15 residues. In germline, CDR1 is ENHRY, CDR2 SYGVKD. Deletions cut 5 bases from V and 0 bases from J, with 14 bases between. The CDR3 DNA reads as TGTGCCATCAGTAGGACACTGAAATCCTCCTACGAGCAGTACTTC. It codes for CAISRTLKSSYEQYF.

The gene calls are TRBV27 and TRBJ2-4, with 8 bases aligning to TRBD2. The CDR3 is 17 residues long. V lost 3 bases, J lost 1 base, and 8 bases stayed unmatched. Germline V gives CDR1 MNHEY, CDR2 SMNVEV (reference sequence). The CDR3 protein is CASSLIGGGKAKNIQYF. In DNA form, the CDR3 reads TGTGCCAGCAGTTTGATTGGCGGGGGGAAGGCCAAAAACATTCAGTACTTC.

Comment on this clonotype: One end of the junction is discordant with germline, which a read error may explain. This rearrangement joins TRBV6-2 or TRBV6-3 to TRBJ1-5; 8 bases fit TRBD1. The CDR3 runs 13 residues. The germline V gene has CDR1 MNHEY and CDR2 SVGEGT. This CDR3 is CVSGGQGGQPQHF. Written as DNA, the CDR3 is TGTGTCAGCGGTGGACAGGGCGGACAGCCCCAGCATTTT.

The table lists this clonotype with a few counts. The chain recombines TRBV4-3 with TRBJ1-5, with TRBD1 as a possible D gene (5 bases). The germline V gene encodes CDR1 LGHNA and CDR2 YSLEER. The germline V and J ends were trimmed by 4 bases and 2 bases, with 12 bases remaining between them. CDR3 size: 15 residues. CDR3 loop: CASSPSQQGNQPQHF. CDR3 in DNA: TGCGCCAGCAGCCCCTCCCAACAGGGCAATCAGCCCCAGCATTTT.

V usage is TRBV10-3 and J usage is TRBJ1-2, with TRBD1 as a possible D gene (5 bases). Trimming pared 4 bases from V and 6 bases from J, leaving 24 bases between. This CDR3 region has 17 residues. Looked up from germline, CDR1 is ENHRY and CDR2 is SYGVKD. The CDR3 loop reads CAISVRGNLAVKDGYTF. The CDR3 region has the DNA TGTGCCATCAGTGTGAGGGGAAATCTGGCAGTGAAAGATGGCTACACCTTC.

Worth noting for this clonotype: With a much larger clone just one base away, this may be a read error. The CDR3 DNA is TGTGCCGGCAGTGAAGGGGACTATACGCAGTATTTT. This codes for CAGSEGDYTQYF. The rearrangement links TRBV2 to TRBJ2-3; weak D call: TRBD2 (6 bases). In germline, CDR1 is SNHLY, CDR2 FYNNEI. CDR3 length: 12 residues.

The rearrangement links TRBV12-5 to TRBJ1-2; TRBD1 matches 7 bases. Germline loops: CDR1 LGHNT, CDR2 FRNRAP. The CDR3 extends over 14 amino acids. V shed 1 base, J shed 8 bases, and the junction held 7 bases outside the gene matches. CDR3: CASGLGPGDSGYTF. For the CDR3, the DNA is TGTGCTAGTGGTTTGGGACCGGGGGACAGCGGCTACACCTTC.

The chain employs TRBV12-3 or TRBV12-4 and TRBJ2-5; 12 nucleotides match TRBD2. This CDR3 has 14 amino acids. V dropped 6 bases and J dropped 11; count of bases not matched to a gene: 10. DNA for the CDR3: TGTGCCAGCAGCGGACTAGCGGGAAATGGTGAGCAGTACTTC. Protein sequence: CASSGLAGNGEQYF.

The V and J genes are TRBV20-1 and TRBJ2-1; 9 bases align to TRBD2. The CDR3 consists of 15 residues. The germline gives CDR1 DFQATT, CDR2 SNEGSKA (reference sequence). The trim removed 3 bases at V and 9 bases at J, leaving 12 bases unmatched. In nucleotides, the CDR3 is TGCAGTGCTAGCCCCGGGACTAGCTCAGTCGGTGAGCAGTTCTTC. Amino acid sequence: CSASPGTSSVGEQFF.

The gene calls are TRBV3-1 and TRBJ2-1; no clear D. The J call may be faulty, since TRBJ2-7 better matches the DNA end. The CDR3 runs 14 residues. Germline-derived CDR1 and CDR2 are LGHDT and YNNKEL (reference sequence). CDR3 nucleotide sequence: TGTGCCAGCACTATAAGTGGGGTCCACAATGAGCAGTACTTC. It codes for CASTISGVHNEQYF.

This chain joins TRBV7-2 and TRBJ2-3; D is uncertain. The germline CDR1 and CDR2 sequences are SGHTA and FQGNSA. This CDR3 has 14 amino acids. Trimming took off 5 bases at V and 3 bases at J, with 12 bases between the two ends. CDR3 in DNA: TGTGCCAGCAGCCCGGAAACGCATACAGATACGCAGTATTTT. This gives the protein CASSPETHTDTQYF.

As regards this clonotype: The junction departs from the called germline gene at one end, perhaps through a read error. V usage is TRBV11-2 and J usage is TRBJ1-1; tentatively, D is TRBD1 (5 bases). CDR3 size: 14 residues. Looked up from germline, CDR1 is SGHAT and CDR2 is FQNNGV. The CDR3 DNA sequence: TGTGCCAGCAGCCCAAAGACAGCGAACACTGAAGTTTTCTTT. Protein sequence: CASSPKTANTEVFF.

Note on this clonotype: One end of the junction varies from germline; a read error may be responsible. V gene TRBV24-1 combines with J gene TRBJ2-1; 12 bases are shared with TRBD2. CDR1 and CDR2 (germline): KGHDR, SFDVKD. The CDR3 length is 18 residues. CDR3 sequence (DNA): TGCGCCACCAGCCAAGGACTAGCGGGGCCCTGTTTCTACAATGAGCAGTTCTTC. Protein: CATSQGLAGPCFYNEQFF.

This clonotype was observed a handful of times. The chain links TRBV7-3 to TRBJ2-5; 7 nucleotides agree with TRBD2. V lost 0 bases, J lost 2 bases, and 3 bases stayed unmatched. This CDR3 region has 15 residues. Germline loops: CDR1 SGHTA, CDR2 FQGTGA. This chain's CDR3 is CASSLTSGHQETQYF. The CDR3 DNA is TGTGCCAGCAGCTTAACTAGCGGGCATCAAGAGACCCAGTACTTC.

This clonotype was picked up many times. The CDR3 protein is CASSTVNTEAFF. In DNA form, the CDR3 reads TGTGCCAGCAGTACAGTGAACACTGAAGCTTTCTTT. This chain uses TRBV6-5 with TRBJ1-1; D not resolved. Germline lookup yields CDR1 MNHEY and CDR2 SVGAGI. Between the trimmed V and J ends, which lost 5 bases and 0 bases, there was a span of 4 bases. The CDR3 sequence is 12 residues long.

In this sample, this clonotype turned up once. The genes are TRBV6-4 and TRBJ2-4, with 7 bases identical to TRBD1. The DNA end lines up better with TRBJ2-7; the J call may be wrong. Germline-derived CDR1 and CDR2 are MRHNA and SNTAGT. The CDR3 has 16 residues. CDR3 in amino acids: CASSGSKTGMNYEQYF. CDR3 bases: TGTGCCAGCAGTGGCTCCAAGACAGGGATGAACTACGAGCAGTACTTC.

This clonotype showed up just a few times. This rearrangement joins TRBV20-1 to TRBJ2-1, with D possibly matching TRBD1 (6 bases). The last part of the DNA fits TRBJ2-7 better; the J call may be wrong. CDR3 length: 14 residues. Germline V CDR1 and CDR2: DFQATT, SNEGSKA (reference sequence). The CDR3 here is CSAKPDRKYNEQYF. The CDR3 region has the DNA TGCAGTGCCAAACCGGACAGAAAGTACAATGAGCAGTACTTC.

Only a few counts were recorded for this clonotype. The chain is built from TRBV14 and TRBJ1-2; D not certain. V shed 3 bases and J shed 2 bases, with 7 bases lying between them. Germline V gene lookup returns CDR1 SGHDN and CDR2 FVKESK. This CDR3 region has 13 residues. This CDR3 reads CASSQTENYGYTF. The CDR3 nucleotides read TGTGCCAGCAGCCAGACGGAGAACTATGGCTACACCTTC.

This chain connects TRBV6-5 to TRBJ2-3; D is perhaps TRBD1 (6 bases). In germline, CDR1 is MNHEY, CDR2 SVGAGI. V was cut by 6 bases and J by 1 base, with 17 bases left in between. The CDR3 contains 16 residues. CDR3 region: CASRPLGEGGTDTQYF. The CDR3 DNA reads as TGTGCCAGCAGACCCCTAGGAGAGGGGGGCACAGATACGCAGTATTTT.